This T cell receptor beta chain appears in the sequencing data of a study of blood T cell repertoires in COVID-19 (dated by TCRdb to about 2020). The study in broad terms: The collaborator samples originated in the United States, Italy and Spain and spanned the acute and convalescent phases of COVID-19. Samples were obtained from the ongoing ImmuneRACE study (first 160 participants) and from 1,200 or so subjects provided by 6 global collaborators. HLA class I and class II types, where available, came from metadata supplied by the sample provider rather than from assay-based typing. The dataset comprised deeply sampled blood TCRbeta repertoires from subjects exposed to, actively infected with, or recovered from COVID-19. The repertoires were released in a freely available public database meant as a resource for research on the immune response to SARS-CoV-2. Sample metadata almost always included a de-identified subject ID, COVID-19 status, age in years and sex. The material from the prospective study consisted of cDNA or gDNA derived from T cells, B-cell-depleted T cells, or PBMCs.

Whole blood was collected in K2EDTA tubes by collaborating institutions according to the institutions' own protocols. For TCRbeta analysis, collaborators shipped samples in one of three forms: frozen whole blood, isolated PBMCs, or DNA extracted from either of those sample types. Comment on this clone: Its antigen is still unknown. No base quality information exists; no much larger clone differs at one position.

The germline V gene gives CDR1 as MRHNA and CDR2 as SNTAGT. Its CDR3 holds 15 amino acids, cysteine through phenylalanine. Solely the CDR3 DNA is kept, with 45 bases framed from the first base. Trimming leaves V shorter by 5 bases and J shorter by 0 bases, with the junction holding 5 bases beyond the gene matches. Beyond this particular receptor, the publication reports: Clinical and demographic metadata were provided uncurated, with the amount varying by source and participant.

TCRbeta CDR3 regions were amplified from genomic DNA using the immunoSEQ Assay, a bias-controlled multiplex PCR. The original pipeline was this. The number of nucleated cells in each sample was estimated by amplification of reference gene primers within the assay. Sequence reads were collapsed and filtered to measure the absolute abundance of every unique TCRbeta CDR3 rearrangement. For each sample, productive Simpson clonality was calculated as the square root of Simpson's diversity index over productive rearrangements. As stored in TCRdb, this immuneACCESS dataset retains in-frame rearrangements with V and J assigned. A fraction of the clones does not appear; measured against another copy, unresolved V genes explain less than half of the discrepancy, and the remainder lacks a known reason. V and J calls plus clone size are reproduced from that table; the DNA served to infer D and trimming. The sample yields 55,000 to 75,000 clones; about 80% were counted once. 15% to 20% of the sample goes to the ten largest clones.

Sequencing was performed on peripheral blood. Recombination joined TRBV6-4 with TRBJ2-3, and 7 junctional nucleotides match TRBD1. This clonotype was obtained from a man of 80 years or more with active COVID-19. The CDR3 is CASSLRQGSTDTQYF. The nucleotide sequence reads TGTGCCAGCAGTCTTCGACAGGGAAGCACAGATACGCAGTATTTT.